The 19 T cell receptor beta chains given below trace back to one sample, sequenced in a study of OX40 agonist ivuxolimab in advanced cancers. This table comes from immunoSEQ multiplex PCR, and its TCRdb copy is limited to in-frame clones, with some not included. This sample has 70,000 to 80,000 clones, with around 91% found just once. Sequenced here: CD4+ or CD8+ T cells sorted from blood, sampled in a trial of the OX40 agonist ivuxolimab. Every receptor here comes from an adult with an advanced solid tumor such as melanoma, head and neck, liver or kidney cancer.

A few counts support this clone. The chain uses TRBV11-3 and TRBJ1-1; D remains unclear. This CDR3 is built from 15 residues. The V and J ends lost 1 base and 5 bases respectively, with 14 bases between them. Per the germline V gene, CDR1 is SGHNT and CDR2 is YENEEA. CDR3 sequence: CASSLVARPVTEAFF. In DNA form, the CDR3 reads TGTGCCAGCAGCTTAGTAGCCAGGCCTGTGACTGAAGCTTTCTTT. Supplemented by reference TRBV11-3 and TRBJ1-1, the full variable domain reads EAGVVQSPRYKIIEKKQPVAFWCNPISGHNTLYWYLQNLGQGPELLIRYENEEAVDDSQLPKDRFSAERLKGVDSTLKIQPAELGDSAVYLCASSLVARPVTEAFFGQGTRLTVV.

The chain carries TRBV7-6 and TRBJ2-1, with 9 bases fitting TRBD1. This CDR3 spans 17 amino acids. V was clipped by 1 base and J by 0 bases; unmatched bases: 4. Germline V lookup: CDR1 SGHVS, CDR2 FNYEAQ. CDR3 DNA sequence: TGTGCCAGCAGCTTAGGACAGGGGGTCCGCTCCTACAATGAGCAGTTCTTC. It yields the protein CASSLGQGVRSYNEQFF.

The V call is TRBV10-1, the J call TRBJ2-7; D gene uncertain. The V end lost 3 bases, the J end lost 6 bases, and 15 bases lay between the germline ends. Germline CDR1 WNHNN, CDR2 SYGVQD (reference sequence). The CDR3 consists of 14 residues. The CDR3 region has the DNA TGCGCCAGCAGTGAATCGATAACCGCCCTCGAGCAGTACTTC. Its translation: CASSESITALEQYF.

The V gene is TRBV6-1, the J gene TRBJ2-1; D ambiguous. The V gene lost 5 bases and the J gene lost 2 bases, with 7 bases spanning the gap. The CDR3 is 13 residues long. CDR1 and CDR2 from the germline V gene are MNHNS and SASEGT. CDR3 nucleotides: TGTGCCAGCAGTTTCCGAGCCTACAATGAGCAGTTCTTC. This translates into CASSFRAYNEQFF.

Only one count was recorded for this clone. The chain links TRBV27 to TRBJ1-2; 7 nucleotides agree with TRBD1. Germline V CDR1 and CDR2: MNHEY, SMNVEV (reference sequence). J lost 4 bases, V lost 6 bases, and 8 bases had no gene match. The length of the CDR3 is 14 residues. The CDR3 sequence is CASRGGDLVYGYTF. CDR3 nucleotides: TGTGCCAGCAGAGGGGGCGATCTTGTCTATGGCTACACCTTC.

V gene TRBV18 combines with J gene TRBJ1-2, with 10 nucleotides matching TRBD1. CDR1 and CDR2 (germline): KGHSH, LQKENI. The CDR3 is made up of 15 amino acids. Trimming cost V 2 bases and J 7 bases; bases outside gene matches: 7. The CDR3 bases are TGTGCCAGCTCACCAGGGACAGGGGATTTGGCTGGCTACACCTTC. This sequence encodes CASSPGTGDLAGYTF.

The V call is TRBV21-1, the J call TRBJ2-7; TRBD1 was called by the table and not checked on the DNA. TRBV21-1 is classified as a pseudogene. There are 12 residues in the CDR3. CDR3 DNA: TGTGCCAGCCACAGGGGGCAATACGAGCAGTACTTC. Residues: CASHRGQYEQYF.

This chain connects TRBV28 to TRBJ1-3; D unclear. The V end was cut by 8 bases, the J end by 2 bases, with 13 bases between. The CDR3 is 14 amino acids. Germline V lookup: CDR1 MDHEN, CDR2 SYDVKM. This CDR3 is CASQRDTAGNTIYF. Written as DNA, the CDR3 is TGTGCCAGCCAGCGAGACACCGCTGGAAACACCATATATTTT.

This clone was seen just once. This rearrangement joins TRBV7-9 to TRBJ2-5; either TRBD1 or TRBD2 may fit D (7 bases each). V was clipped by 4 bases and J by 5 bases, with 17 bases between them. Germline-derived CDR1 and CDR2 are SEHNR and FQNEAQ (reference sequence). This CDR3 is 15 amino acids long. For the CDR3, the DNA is TGTGCCAGCAGCTCAGGGGGGGTTTGGATGGAGACCCAGTACTTC. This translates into CASSSGGVWMETQYF.

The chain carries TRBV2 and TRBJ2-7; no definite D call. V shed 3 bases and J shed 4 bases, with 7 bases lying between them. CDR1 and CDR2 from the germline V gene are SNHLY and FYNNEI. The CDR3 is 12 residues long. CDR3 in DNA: TGTGCCAGCAGTGACAGGCTGTACGAGCAGTACTTC. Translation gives CASSDRLYEQYF.

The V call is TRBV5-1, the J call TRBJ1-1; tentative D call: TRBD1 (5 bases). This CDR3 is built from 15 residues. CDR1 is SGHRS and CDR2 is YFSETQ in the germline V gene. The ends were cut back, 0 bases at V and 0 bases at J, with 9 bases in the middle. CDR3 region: CASSLDPGMNTEAFF. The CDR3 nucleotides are TGCGCCAGCAGCTTGGACCCAGGGATGAACACTGAAGCTTTCTTT.

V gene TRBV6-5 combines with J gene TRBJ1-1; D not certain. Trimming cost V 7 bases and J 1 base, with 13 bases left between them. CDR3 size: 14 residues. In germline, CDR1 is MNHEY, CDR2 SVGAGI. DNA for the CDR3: TGTGCCAGCACCCTTCGTCAGACGAACACTGAAGCTTTCTTT. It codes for CASTLRQTNTEAFF.

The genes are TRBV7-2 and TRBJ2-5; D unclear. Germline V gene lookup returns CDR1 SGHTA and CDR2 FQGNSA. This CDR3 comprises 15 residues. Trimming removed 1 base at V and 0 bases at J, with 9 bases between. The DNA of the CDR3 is TGTGCCAGCAGCTTAGTGGTTGCGTACCAAGAGACCCAGTACTTC. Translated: CASSLVVAYQETQYF.

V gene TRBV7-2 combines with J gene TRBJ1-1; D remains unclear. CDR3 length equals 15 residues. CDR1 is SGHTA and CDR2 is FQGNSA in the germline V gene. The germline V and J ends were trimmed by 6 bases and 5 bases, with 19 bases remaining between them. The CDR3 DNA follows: TGTGCCAGCAGGTCCCGGGGTCCTTCGGGAACTGAAGCTTTCTTT. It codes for CASRSRGPSGTEAFF.

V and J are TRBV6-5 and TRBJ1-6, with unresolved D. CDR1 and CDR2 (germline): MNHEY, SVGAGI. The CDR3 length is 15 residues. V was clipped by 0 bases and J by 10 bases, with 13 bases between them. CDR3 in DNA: TGTGCCAGCAGTTACTCGACACTTACTTCCTCACCCCTCCACTTT. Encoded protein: CASSYSTLTSSPLHF.

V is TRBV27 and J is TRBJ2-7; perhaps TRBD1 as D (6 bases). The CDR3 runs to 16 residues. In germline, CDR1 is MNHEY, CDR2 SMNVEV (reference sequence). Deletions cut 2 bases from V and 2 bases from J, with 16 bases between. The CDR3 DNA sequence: TGTGCCAGCAGTTTAAGTCGACAGGAGGTTCCCTACGAGCAGTACTTC. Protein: CASSLSRQEVPYEQYF.

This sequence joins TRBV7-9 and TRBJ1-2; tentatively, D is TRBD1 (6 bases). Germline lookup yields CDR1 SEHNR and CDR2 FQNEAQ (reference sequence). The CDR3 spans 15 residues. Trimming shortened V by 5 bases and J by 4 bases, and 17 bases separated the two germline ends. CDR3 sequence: CASSHQPRQAYGYTF. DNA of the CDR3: TGTGCCAGCAGCCATCAACCCCGACAGGCCTATGGCTACACCTTC.

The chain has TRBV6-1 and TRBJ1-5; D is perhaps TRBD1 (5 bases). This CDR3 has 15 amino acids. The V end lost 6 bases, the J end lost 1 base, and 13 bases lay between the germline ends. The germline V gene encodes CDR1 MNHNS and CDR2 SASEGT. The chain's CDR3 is CASRGGSRSNQPQHF. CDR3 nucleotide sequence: TGTGCCAGCAGGGGGGGATCTCGGAGCAATCAGCCCCAGCATTTT.

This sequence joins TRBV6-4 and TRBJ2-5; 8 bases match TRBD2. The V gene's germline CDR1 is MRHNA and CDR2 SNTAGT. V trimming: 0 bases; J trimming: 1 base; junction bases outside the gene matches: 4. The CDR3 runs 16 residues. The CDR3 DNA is TGTGCCAGCAGTGACTCTTCACTAGCGGCCCAAGAGACCCAGTACTTC. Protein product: CASSDSSLAAQETQYF.